This TCR beta chain was observed in a study of T cells in Graves' hyperthyroidism and ophthalmopathy. There were TCR beta CDR3 regions amplified from RNA transcripts. TCR CDR3 regions were first amplified by RT-PCR with HTBI primers. TCRdb re-derived calls from the multiplex PCR reads in MiXCR, one entry per CDR3 protein. The sample includes about 360,000 distinct CDR3 sequences, less than 20% of them seen just once. V was cut by 8 bases and J by 3 bases, with 3 bases left in between. This CDR3 spans 10 amino acids. CDR1 is SNHLY, CDR2 FYNNEI, per germline. This clonotype occurred many times. The chain is built from TRBV2 and TRBJ2-3; D is uncertain. The sample consisted of blood. The receptor was isolated from a woman between 18 and 29 years old with Graves' hyperthyroidism that later progressed to Graves' ophthalmopathy. CDR3 bases: TGTGCCAGCGTAACAGATACGCAGTATTTT. Protein sequence: CASVTDTQYF.